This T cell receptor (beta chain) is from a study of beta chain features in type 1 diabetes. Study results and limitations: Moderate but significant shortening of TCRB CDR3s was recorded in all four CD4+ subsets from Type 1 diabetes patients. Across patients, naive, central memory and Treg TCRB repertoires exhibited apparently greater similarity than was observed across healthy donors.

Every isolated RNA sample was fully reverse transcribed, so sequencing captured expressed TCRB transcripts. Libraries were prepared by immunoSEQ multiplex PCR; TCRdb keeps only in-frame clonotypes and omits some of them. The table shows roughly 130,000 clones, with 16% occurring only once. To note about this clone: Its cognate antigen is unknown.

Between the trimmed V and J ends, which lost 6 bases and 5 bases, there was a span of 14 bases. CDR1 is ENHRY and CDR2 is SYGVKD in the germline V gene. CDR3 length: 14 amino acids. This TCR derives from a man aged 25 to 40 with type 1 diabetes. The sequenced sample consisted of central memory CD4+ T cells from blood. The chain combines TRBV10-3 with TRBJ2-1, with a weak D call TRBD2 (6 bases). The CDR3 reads CAISVGTQNNEQFF. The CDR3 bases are TGTGCCATCAGCGTCGGGACTCAGAACAATGAGCAGTTCTTC.